These 17 T cell receptor beta chains share one sample of origin, sequenced in a study of blood T cell repertoires in COVID-19. Generated by immunoSEQ multiplex PCR, the TCRdb table keeps only in-frame clones and is missing some. The sample yields about 48,000 clones, about nine tenths seen once. The sequenced sample consisted of peripheral blood. The receptors derive from an elderly woman with COVID-19, enrolled during active disease.

V and J are TRBV28 and TRBJ1-5; D is possibly TRBD1 (5 bases). Germline V gives CDR1 MDHEN, CDR2 SYDVKM. This CDR3 spans 16 amino acids. Trimming left V 5 bases short and J 5 bases short, with 19 bases between. CDR3 sequence reads: CASSPPGGGVDQPQHF. The CDR3 bases are TGTGCCAGCAGTCCCCCGGGGGGTGGGGTGGATCAGCCCCAGCATTTT.

This clone was recorded a few times. V is TRBV3-1 (or the pseudogene TRBV3-2) and J is TRBJ2-7; D not certain. Trimming took off 3 bases at V and 3 bases at J, with 3 bases between the two ends. CDR3 size: 11 residues. CDR1 is LGHDT, CDR2 YNNKEL, per germline (reference sequence). CDR3 coding DNA: TGTGCCAGCAGCCAGAGCTACGAGCAGTACTTC. Its translation is CASSQSYEQYF.

CDR3 nucleotides: TGTGCCAGCAGTGGACACCGGGAAACCAGTGGAAAACTGTTTTTT. Protein product: CASSGHRETSGKLFF. The chain has TRBV25-1 and TRBJ1-4; D is unresolved. This CDR3 region has 15 residues. V lost 4 bases and J lost 10, with 19 bases in between. Germline V gene data show CDR1 as MGHDK and CDR2 as SYGVNS.

This rearrangement joins TRBV12-5 to TRBJ1-1; D might be TRBD1 (5 bases). The germline CDR1 and CDR2 sequences are LGHNT and FRNRAP. The CDR3 loop spans 15 amino acids. V gave up 7 bases and J gave up 3 bases, with 18 bases separating them. The CDR3 coding sequence is TGTGCTAGTGTTCAGGGTGAGGACCTGTACACTGAAGCTTTCTTT. The encoded protein is CASVQGEDLYTEAFF.

The J gene is TRBJ2-6, the V gene TRBV28; D may be TRBD1 (6 bases). Germline V gene data show CDR1 as MDHEN and CDR2 as SYDVKM. V shed 7 bases and J shed 0 bases, with 22 bases lying between them. The CDR3 loop spans 19 amino acids. Written as DNA, the CDR3 is TGTGCCAGCACCGACCCCAGGGGCAGGTTAAGCTCTGGGGCCAACGTCCTGACTTTC. Residues: CASTDPRGRLSSGANVLTF. The entire variable domain, with the rest obtained from reference TRBV28 and TRBJ2-6, is as follows: DVKVTQSSRYLVKRTGEKVFLECVQDMDHENMFWYRQDPGLGLRLIYFSYDVKMKEKGDIPEGYSVSREKKERFSLILESASTNQTSMYLCASTDPRGRLSSGANVLTFGAGSRLTVL.

V usage is TRBV4-1 and J usage is TRBJ2-7, with 7 nucleotides matching TRBD1. The CDR3 is 15 amino acids. Trimming removed 3 bases from V and 4 bases from J; junction bases left unmatched: 9. From germline, CDR1 is MGHRA and CDR2 YSYEKL. The CDR3 sequence: CASSQDRTASYEQYF. In DNA, the CDR3 is TGCGCCAGCAGCCAGGACAGGACGGCATCATACGAGCAGTACTTC.

The V gene is TRBV27, the J gene TRBJ1-5, with 9 bases fitting TRBD1. Germline V gene lookup returns CDR1 MNHEY and CDR2 SMNVEV (reference sequence). The CDR3 is 17 amino acids. V shed 2 bases, J shed 6 bases, and the junction held 11 bases outside the gene matches. The CDR3 sequence is CASSLLPSGQGTQPQHF. CDR3 nucleotides: TGTGCCAGCAGTTTACTTCCCAGTGGACAGGGGACTCAGCCCCAGCATTTT.

The J gene is TRBJ2-5, the V gene TRBV25-1; D is perhaps TRBD2 (5 bases). Per germline, CDR1 MGHDK and CDR2 SYGVNS. CDR3 length: 13 residues. Trimming shortened V by 10 bases and J by 0 bases, and 12 bases separated the two germline ends. The CDR3 region has the DNA TGTGCCACCCAGCGGTTTTACCAAGAGACCCAGTACTTC. This encodes CATQRFYQETQYF.

The V call is TRBV4-2, the J call TRBJ2-3; a weak D match, TRBD2 (5 bases). V lost 4 bases to trimming and J lost 5 bases, with 10 bases between them. Germline-derived CDR1 and CDR2 are LGHNA and YNFKEQ. This CDR3 comprises 13 residues. Here the CDR3 DNA reads TGTGCCAGCAGCCCTAGCCCATTAGATACGCAGTATTTT. Its protein is CASSPSPLDTQYF.

J is TRBJ2-2 and V is TRBV5-1; TRBD2 aligns across 10 bases. CDR3 size: 16 residues. V was clipped by 5 bases and J by 5 bases; unmatched bases: 9. From germline, CDR1 is SGHRS and CDR2 YFSETQ. The CDR3 bases are TGCGCCAGCAGACGTAGTCTAGCGGGAGTTACCGGGGAGCTGTTTTTT. Its translation: CASRRSLAGVTGELFF. Based on the CDR3 plus reference TRBV5-1 and TRBJ2-2, the full variable domain is KAGVTQTPRYLIKTRGQQVTLSCSPISGHRSVSWYQQTPGQGLQFLFEYFSETQRNKGNFPGRFSGRQFSNSRSEMNVSTLELGDSALYLCASRRSLAGVTGELFFGEGSRLTVL.

V is TRBV2 and J is TRBJ1-5; D unresolved. The CDR3 runs 14 residues. The V end was cut by 7 bases, the J end by 4 bases, with 14 bases between. CDR1 SNHLY and CDR2 FYNNEI come from the germline V gene. DNA of the CDR3: TGTGCCAGCAAATCGCGGCAGTGGAATCAGCCCCAGCATTTT. Amino acid sequence: CASKSRQWNQPQHF.

The chain has TRBV29-1 and TRBJ1-4, with TRBD1 as a possible D gene (5 bases). This CDR3 is built from 15 residues. The germline CDR1 and CDR2 sequences are SQVTM and ANQGSEA. The CDR3 protein is CSGVDGGIANEKLFF. The CDR3 DNA is TGCAGTGGTGTGGATGGGGGGATCGCTAATGAAAAACTGTTTTTT.

This clone was seen just once. V usage is TRBV18 and J usage is TRBJ1-2; 7 bases are shared with TRBD1. The CDR3 is 11 residues long. Germline V CDR1 and CDR2: KGHSH, LQKENI. J gave up 7 bases and V 5 bases, and 1 base lay outside the gene matches. The CDR3 is CASSTGVGYTF. CDR3 nucleotide sequence: TGTGCCAGCTCAACAGGGGTTGGCTACACCTTC.

The chain joins TRBV7-9 to TRBJ2-7; TRBD2 matches 10 bases. V dropped 1 base and J dropped 2; count of bases not matched to a gene: 5. The length of the CDR3 is 16 residues. Germline-derived CDR1 and CDR2 are SEHNR and FQNEAQ (reference sequence). CDR3 DNA: TGTGCCAGCAGCTTAGGCGCTAGCGGGAGCCCCTACGAGCAGTACTTC. Encoded protein: CASSLGASGSPYEQYF.

The chain recombines TRBV13 with TRBJ2-3; possibly TRBD1 for D (5 bases). CDR1 and CDR2 (germline): PRHDT, FYEKMQ (reference sequence). The CDR3 length is 15 residues. Trimming shortened V by 4 bases and J by 4 bases, and 15 bases separated the two germline ends. The CDR3 protein is CASSSPLGLADTQYF. In DNA form, the CDR3 reads TGTGCCAGCAGCTCGCCGCTGGGGCTCGCAGATACGCAGTATTTT.

CDR3 in DNA: TGTGCCAGCAGCCCCGGGACAGGGCCCCGGAGTCCCTACGAGCAGTACTTC. This encodes CASSPGTGPRSPYEQYF. The rearrangement links TRBV5-8 to TRBJ2-7; TRBD1 matches 9 bases. CDR3 length: 17 amino acids. Trimming cost V 4 bases and J 2 bases; bases outside gene matches: 13. In germline, CDR1 is SGHTS, CDR2 YDEGEE.

The V call is TRBV6-1, the J call TRBJ2-1; the match to TRBD2 covers 9 bases. Looked up from germline, CDR1 is MNHNS and CDR2 is SASEGT. There are 15 residues in the CDR3. After removal of 3 bases from V and 7 bases from J, the junction contained 7 bases not matched to a gene. CDR3 bases: TGTGCCAGCAGTGATCGGCGGGGGGGTTTTAATGAGCAGTTCTTC. It translates to CASSDRRGGFNEQFF.